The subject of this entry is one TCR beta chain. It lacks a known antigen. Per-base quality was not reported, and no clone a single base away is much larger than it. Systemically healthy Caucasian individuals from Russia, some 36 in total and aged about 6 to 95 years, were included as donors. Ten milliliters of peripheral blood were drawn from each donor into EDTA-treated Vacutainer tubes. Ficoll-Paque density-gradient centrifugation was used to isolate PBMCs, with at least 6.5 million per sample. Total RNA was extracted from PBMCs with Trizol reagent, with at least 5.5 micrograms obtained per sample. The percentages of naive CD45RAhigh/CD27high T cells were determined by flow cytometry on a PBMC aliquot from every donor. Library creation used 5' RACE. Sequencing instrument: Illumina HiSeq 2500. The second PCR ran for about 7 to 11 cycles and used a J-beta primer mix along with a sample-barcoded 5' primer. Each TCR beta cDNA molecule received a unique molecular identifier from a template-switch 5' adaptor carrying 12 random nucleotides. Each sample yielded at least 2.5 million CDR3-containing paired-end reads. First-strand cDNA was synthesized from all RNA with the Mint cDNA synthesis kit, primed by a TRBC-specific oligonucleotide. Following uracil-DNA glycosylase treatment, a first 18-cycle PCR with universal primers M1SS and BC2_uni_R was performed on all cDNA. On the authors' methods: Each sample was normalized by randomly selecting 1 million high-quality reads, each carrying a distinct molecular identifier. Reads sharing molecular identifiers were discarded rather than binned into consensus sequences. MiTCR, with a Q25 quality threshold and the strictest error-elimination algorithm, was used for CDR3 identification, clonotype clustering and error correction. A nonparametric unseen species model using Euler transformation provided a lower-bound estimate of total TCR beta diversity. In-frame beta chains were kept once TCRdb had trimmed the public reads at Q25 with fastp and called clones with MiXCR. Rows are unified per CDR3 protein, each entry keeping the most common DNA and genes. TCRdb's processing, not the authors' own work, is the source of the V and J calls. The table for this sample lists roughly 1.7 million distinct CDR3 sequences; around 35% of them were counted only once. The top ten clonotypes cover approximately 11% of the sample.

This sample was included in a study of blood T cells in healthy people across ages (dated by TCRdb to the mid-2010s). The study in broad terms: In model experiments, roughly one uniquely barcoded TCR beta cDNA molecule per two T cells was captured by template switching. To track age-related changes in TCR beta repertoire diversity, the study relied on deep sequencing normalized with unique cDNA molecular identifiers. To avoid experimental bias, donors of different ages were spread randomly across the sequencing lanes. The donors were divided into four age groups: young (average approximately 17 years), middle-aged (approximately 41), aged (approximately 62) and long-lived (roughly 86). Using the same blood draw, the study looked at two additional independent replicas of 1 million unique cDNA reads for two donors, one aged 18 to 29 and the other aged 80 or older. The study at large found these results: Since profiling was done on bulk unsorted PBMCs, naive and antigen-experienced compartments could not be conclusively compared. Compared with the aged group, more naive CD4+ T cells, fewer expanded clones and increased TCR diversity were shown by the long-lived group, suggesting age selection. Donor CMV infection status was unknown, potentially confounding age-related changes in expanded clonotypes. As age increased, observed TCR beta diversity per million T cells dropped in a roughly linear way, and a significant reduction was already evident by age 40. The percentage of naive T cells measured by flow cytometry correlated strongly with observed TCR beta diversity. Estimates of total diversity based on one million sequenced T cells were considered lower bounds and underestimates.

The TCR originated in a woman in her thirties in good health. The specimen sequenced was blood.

The DNA reads TGTGCCAGCAGCCATAACGATTCACCCCTCCACTTT. Its amino acids are CASSHNDSPLHF. The chain couples TRBV11-2 to TRBJ1-6; no D gene can be assigned with confidence. The CDR3 sequence holds 12 residues, the cysteine and phenylalanine included. Solely the CDR3 DNA is kept, with 36 bases framed from the first base. V was cut back by 5 bases and J by 8 bases, leaving a gap of 7 bases between them. The germline V gene yields SGHAT for CDR1 and FQNNGV for CDR2.